Listed here are 29 T cell receptor beta chains from one sample, sequenced in a study of cytomegalovirus exposure and HLA in healthy donors. Primers: 60 Vbeta forward and 13 Jbeta reverse. TCRdb's copy holds only in-frame clones and misses some; the assay was immunoSEQ multiplex PCR. The table lists approximately 110,000 clones, over 75% of them singletons. The sample consisted of PBMCs. These receptors were taken from a young woman in good health and CMV-seronegative.

The genes are TRBV4-1 and TRBJ2-5, with 7 bases lining up with TRBD2. V gave up 1 base and J gave up 5 bases; unmatched junction bases: 4. Looked up from germline, CDR1 is MGHRA and CDR2 is YSYEKL. CDR3 length: 14 amino acids. This CDR3 is CASSQAMGGETQYF. The CDR3 DNA reads as TGCGCCAGCAGCCAAGCAATGGGAGGGGAGACCCAGTACTTC.

This chain connects TRBV6-4 to TRBJ1-2, with D tentatively TRBD1 (5 bases). CDR3 length: 14 residues. Germline loops: CDR1 MRHNA, CDR2 SNTAGT. V was shortened by 0 bases and J by 8 bases, with 13 bases between the two germline ends. CDR3 loop: CASSDSDITQGYTF. CDR3 nucleotide sequence: TGTGCCAGCAGTGACTCGGACATCACGCAGGGCTACACCTTC.

The chain recombines TRBV5-1 with TRBJ1-2, with 9 bases fitting TRBD1. The ends lost 4 bases at V and 1 base at J; junction bases unmatched: 2. Per the germline V gene, CDR1 is SGHRS and CDR2 is YFSETQ. This CDR3 spans 14 amino acids. The CDR3 nucleotides are TGCGCCAGCAGCCCGGGACAGGGTAACTATGGCTACACCTTC. Amino acids: CASSPGQGNYGYTF.

The rearrangement joins TRBV27 to TRBJ1-3; D is unclear. Deletions cut 4 bases from V and 0 bases from J, with 10 bases between. This CDR3 is built from 15 residues. Per germline, CDR1 MNHEY and CDR2 SMNVEV (reference sequence). The chain's CDR3 is CASSSTRASGNTIYF. CDR3 DNA: TGTGCCAGCAGTTCGACGAGGGCCTCTGGAAACACCATATATTTT.

The rearrangement joins TRBV5-6 to TRBJ2-7; D gene ambiguous. The germline V and J ends were trimmed by 4 bases and 4 bases, with 6 bases remaining between them. Germline V lookup: CDR1 SGHDT, CDR2 YYEEEE. The CDR3 has 11 amino acids. In DNA, the CDR3 is TGTGCCAGCAGCCAACTATACGAGCAGTACTTC. The encoded protein is CASSQLYEQYF.

V is TRBV27 and J is TRBJ2-1, with D tentatively TRBD2 (6 bases). The germline CDR1 and CDR2 sequences are MNHEY and SMNVEV (reference sequence). V was trimmed by 8 bases and J by 2 bases, leaving 19 bases between them. The CDR3 runs to 16 residues. DNA of the CDR3: TGTGCCAGCGGACTACCCCTAGGAGCGGCCTACAATGAGCAGTTCTTC. The encoded protein is CASGLPLGAAYNEQFF.

This chain links TRBV19 with TRBJ1-1, with D perhaps TRBD1 (5 bases). The CDR3 contains 15 residues. Germline CDR1 LNHDA, CDR2 SQIVND (reference sequence). The V gene lost 6 bases and the J gene lost 4 bases, with 18 bases spanning the gap. The CDR3 reads CASSNRRRGTTEAFF. CDR3 DNA: TGTGCCAGTAGCAACCGACGGAGGGGAACCACTGAAGCTTTCTTT.

The V gene is TRBV4-1, the J gene TRBJ2-5; TRBD2 might be the D (5 bases). Germline V gives CDR1 MGHRA, CDR2 YSYEKL. The germline V and J ends were trimmed by 2 bases and 5 bases, with 15 bases remaining between them. The CDR3 is 15 amino acids. DNA for the CDR3: TGCGCCAGCAGCCAACTAGGACTCCTGGGGGAGACCCAGTACTTC. As protein: CASSQLGLLGETQYF.

The chain uses TRBV19 and TRBJ2-7, with TRBD1 matching over 7 bases. The CDR3 totals 13 residues. Germline V lookup: CDR1 LNHDA, CDR2 SQIVND (reference sequence). With V trimmed by 8 bases and J by 3 bases, 7 bases remained unmatched. The CDR3 DNA reads as TGTGCCAGTGCCATGGGACAGAACTACGAGCAGTACGTC. It specifies CASAMGQNYEQYV.

The chain uses TRBV6-5 and TRBJ2-5, with a weak D call TRBD2 (5 bases). V gave up 3 bases and J gave up 1 base, with 15 bases separating them. Germline V gene sequence: CDR1 MNHEY, CDR2 SVGAGI. The CDR3 sequence is 16 residues long. The CDR3 bases are TGTGCCAGCAGTTATTCGCGCGGAGGACTCCAAGAGACCCAGTACTTC. Residues: CASSYSRGGLQETQYF.

V and J are TRBV2 and TRBJ2-1; possibly TRBD1 for D (5 bases). V lost 3 bases to trimming and J lost 5 bases, with 8 bases between them. Looked up from germline, CDR1 is SNHLY and CDR2 is FYNNEI. CDR3 size: 13 residues. This CDR3 is CASSEARDNEQFF. The CDR3 nucleotides read TGTGCCAGCAGTGAGGCCAGGGACAATGAGCAGTTCTTC.

The rearrangement uses TRBV2 and TRBJ1-1; 10 nucleotides match TRBD1. The V segment lost 7 bases and the J segment 1 base; nucleotides outside the gene matches: 3. Germline lookup yields CDR1 SNHLY and CDR2 FYNNEI. The CDR3 contains 14 residues. CDR3 sequence: CASKRDRGNTEAFF. The CDR3 nucleotides are TGTGCCAGCAAGAGGGACAGGGGGAACACTGAAGCTTTCTTT.

The V call is TRBV7-9, the J call TRBJ1-6; TRBD1 matches 7 bases. Germline loops: CDR1 SEHNR, CDR2 FQNEAQ (reference sequence). V lost 10 bases and J lost 7; bases outside the gene matches: 22. The CDR3 loop spans 18 amino acids. CDR3 amino acids: CATTQQEGQQVWNSPLHF. The DNA of the CDR3 is TGTGCCACCACCCAACAGGAGGGACAGCAGGTTTGGAATTCACCCCTCCACTTT.

The rearrangement uses TRBV19 and TRBJ2-3; 10 nucleotides match TRBD1. The CDR3 length is 14 residues. The V gene end was trimmed by 10 bases and the J gene end by 5 bases; junction bases not matched to a gene: 9. The germline V gene encodes CDR1 LNHDA and CDR2 SQIVND (reference sequence). In DNA form, the CDR3 reads TGTGCCACCCAGCCGGGACAGGGGATAGATACGCAGTATTTT. Its protein is CATQPGQGIDTQYF.

The chain uses TRBV28 and TRBJ1-5, with 7 nucleotides matching TRBD1. Germline CDR1 and CDR2: MDHEN and SYDVKM. With 5 bases clipped from V and 7 bases from J, the junction kept 11 bases outside the gene matches. The CDR3 runs 15 residues. The CDR3 sequence is CASSISTGVRQPQHF. The CDR3 region has the DNA TGTGCCAGCAGTATTTCCACAGGGGTGAGACAGCCCCAGCATTTT.

The chain couples TRBV27 to TRBJ2-7, with no clear D. The CDR3 is 13 residues long. Germline V gives CDR1 MNHEY, CDR2 SMNVEV (reference sequence). V lost 4 bases, J lost 4 bases, and 11 bases lay in between. The CDR3 DNA reads TGTGCCAGCAGTTCGAAAGGAGCTTACGAGCAGTACTTC. This codes for CASSSKGAYEQYF.

V gene TRBV4-1 combines with J gene TRBJ2-1; 8 bases agree with TRBD2. After removal of 0 bases from V and 10 bases from J, the junction contained 17 bases not matched to a gene. Looked up from germline, CDR1 is MGHRA and CDR2 is YSYEKL. The CDR3 length is 18 residues. The chain's CDR3 is CASSQDQSGNGAGAEQFF. The CDR3 nucleotides are TGCGCCAGCAGCCAAGATCAGAGTGGGAATGGAGCGGGAGCCGAGCAGTTCTTC.

The gene calls are TRBV19 and TRBJ2-5, with 7 bases that match TRBD1. After removal of 5 bases from V and 2 bases from J, the junction contained 8 bases not matched to a gene. CDR1 and CDR2 (germline): LNHDA, SQIVND (reference sequence). The CDR3 consists of 15 residues. The CDR3 DNA reads as TGTGCCAGTAGTTCCGGGACAGTTAGACAAGAGACCCAGTACTTC. Amino acid sequence: CASSSGTVRQETQYF.

V and J are TRBV28 and TRBJ1-5, with a tentative D call TRBD1 (6 bases). This CDR3 comprises 15 residues. Per the germline V gene, CDR1 is MDHEN and CDR2 is SYDVKM. V gave up 5 bases and J gave up 4 bases, with 15 bases separating them. The CDR3 sequence: CASSRAGDPNQPQHF. DNA for the CDR3: TGTGCCAGCAGTAGAGCAGGGGATCCAAATCAGCCCCAGCATTTT.

V is TRBV28 and J is TRBJ1-2; 7 positions agree with TRBD1. Losses at the gene ends were 2 bases for V and 3 bases for J; bases not matched to a gene: 3. CDR3 length equals 14 residues. CDR1 MDHEN and CDR2 SYDVKM come from the germline V gene. CDR3 protein: CASSLRDRDYGYTF. CDR3 in DNA: TGTGCCAGCAGTTTACGCGACAGGGACTATGGCTACACCTTC.

The V call is TRBV7-9, the J call TRBJ1-4; TRBD1 agrees at 11 bases. This CDR3 has 14 amino acids. Trimming at V came to 6 bases and at J to 7 bases, leaving 4 bases not matched to a gene. Germline V gene sequence: CDR1 SEHNR, CDR2 FQNEAQ (reference sequence). CDR3 residues: CASRGTGGSEKLFF. The CDR3 DNA follows: TGTGCCAGCAGAGGGACAGGGGGTAGTGAAAAACTGTTTTTT. Full variable domain (outside the CDR3, taken from reference TRBV7-9 and TRBJ1-4): DTGVSQNPRHKITKRGQNVTFRCDPISEHNRLYWYRQTLGQGPEFLTYFQNEAQLEKSRLLSDRFSAERPKGSFSTLEIQRTEQGDSAMYLCASRGTGGSEKLFFGSGTQLSVL.

The rearrangement joins TRBV7-2 to TRBJ1-1, with D perhaps TRBD1 (5 bases). Per germline, CDR1 SGHTA and CDR2 FQGNSA. Trimming shortened V by 2 bases and J by 1 base, and 8 bases separated the two germline ends. The CDR3 extends over 14 amino acids. CDR3 sequence: CASSLHGGNTEAFF. CDR3 sequence (DNA): TGTGCCAGCAGCTTACACGGGGGGAACACTGAAGCTTTCTTT.

This clone was recorded a few times. This sequence joins TRBV18 and TRBJ2-7, with no clear D. Germline V lookup: CDR1 KGHSH, CDR2 LQKENI. CDR3 length equals 11 residues. V lost 2 bases, J lost 5 bases, and 4 bases lay in between. The CDR3 DNA sequence: TGTGCCAGCTCACCAAACAACGAGCAGTACTTC. Translating it yields CASSPNNEQYF.

V gene TRBV29-1 combines with J gene TRBJ1-4; weak D call: TRBD1 (5 bases). The ends were cut back, 7 bases at V and 3 bases at J, with 15 bases in the middle. The CDR3 has 14 residues. CDR1 and CDR2 (germline): SQVTM, ANQGSEA. CDR3 residues: CSAALQGPNEKLFF. CDR3 in DNA: TGCAGCGCCGCGCTCCAGGGTCCTAATGAAAAACTGTTTTTT.

The V gene is TRBV7-2, the J gene TRBJ2-3; TRBD2 agrees at 15 bases. CDR3 size: 15 residues. The V gene end was trimmed by 4 bases and the J gene end by 5 bases; junction bases not matched to a gene: 1. Germline lookup yields CDR1 SGHTA and CDR2 FQGNSA. CDR3 amino acids: CASSSGLAGGDTQYF. CDR3 DNA sequence: TGTGCCAGCAGCTCGGGACTAGCGGGAGGAGATACGCAGTATTTT.

The gene calls are TRBV18 and TRBJ2-3, with D possibly matching TRBD1 (6 bases). The CDR3 has 13 amino acids. Per germline, CDR1 KGHSH and CDR2 LQKENI. V was pared by 3 bases and J by 6 bases, with 10 bases between. The CDR3 is CASSPAGVDTQYF. CDR3 in DNA: TGTGCCAGCTCACCCGCAGGGGTCGATACGCAGTATTTT.

The V and J genes are TRBV28 and TRBJ1-2; 8 bases are shared with TRBD1. The CDR3 runs to 14 residues. Looked up from germline, CDR1 is MDHEN and CDR2 is SYDVKM. With V trimmed by 4 bases and J by 8 bases, 9 bases remained unmatched. CDR3 loop: CASSSGGRRRGYTF. The CDR3 bases are TGTGCCAGCAGTTCAGGGGGCCGGCGGCGGGGCTACACCTTC.

The J gene is TRBJ2-3, the V gene TRBV18, with 7 bases that match TRBD2. Germline loops: CDR1 KGHSH, CDR2 LQKENI. The V segment lost 3 bases and the J segment 3 bases; nucleotides outside the gene matches: 9. The CDR3 is 16 amino acids. The CDR3 protein is CASSPLSGATTDTQYF. The CDR3 DNA follows: TGTGCCAGCTCACCGCTAAGCGGGGCAACGACAGATACGCAGTATTTT.

The chain is built from TRBV19 and TRBJ2-3; the match to TRBD1 covers 9 bases. The length of the CDR3 is 12 residues. V shed 8 bases and J 6 bases; nucleotides not matched to a gene: 3. Germline-derived CDR1 and CDR2 are LNHDA and SQIVND (reference sequence). The CDR3 sequence: CASWDRADTQYF. Here the CDR3 DNA reads TGTGCCAGTTGGGACAGGGCTGATACGCAGTATTTT.